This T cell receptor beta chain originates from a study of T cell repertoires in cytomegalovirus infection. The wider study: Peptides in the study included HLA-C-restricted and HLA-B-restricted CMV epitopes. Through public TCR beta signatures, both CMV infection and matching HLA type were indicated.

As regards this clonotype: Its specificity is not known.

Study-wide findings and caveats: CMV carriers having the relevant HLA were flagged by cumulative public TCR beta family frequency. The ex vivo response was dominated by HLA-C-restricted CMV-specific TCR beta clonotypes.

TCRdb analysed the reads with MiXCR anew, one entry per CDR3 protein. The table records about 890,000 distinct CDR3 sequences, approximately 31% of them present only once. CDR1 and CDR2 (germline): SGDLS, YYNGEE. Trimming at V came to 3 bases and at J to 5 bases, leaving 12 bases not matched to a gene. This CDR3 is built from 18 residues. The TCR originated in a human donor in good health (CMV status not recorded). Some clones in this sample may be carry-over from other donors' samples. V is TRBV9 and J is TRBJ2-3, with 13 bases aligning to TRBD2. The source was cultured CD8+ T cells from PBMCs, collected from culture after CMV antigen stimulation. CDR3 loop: CASSARLAGGPRGDTQYF. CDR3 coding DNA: TGTGCCAGCAGCGCCCGACTAGCGGGGGGCCCCAGGGGAGATACGCAGTATTTT.